The rows below give T cell receptor beta chains drawn from one sample of a study of blood T cell repertoires in COVID-19. Data came from immunoSEQ multiplex PCR; TCRdb stores just in-frame clones and leaves some out. Here the sample spans about 260,000 clones, 75% to 90% being singletons. Sequencing was performed on peripheral blood. The receptors shown here come from a human donor in a cohort sampled during active COVID-19. Each CDR3 is given with its conserved first and last residue. Each record gives: clone size, J gene, V gene, D gene, CDR3 protein, CDR3 DNA. A D gene is named only where the DNA matches it firmly. Size tells how often a clone was seen (once, few, many) or the class of an expanded clone, and some rows leave it out.

.	TRBJ2-2	TRBV7-9	.	CASTRYGELFF	TGTGCCAGCACCCGCTACGGGGAGCTGTTTTTT
.	TRBJ2-5	TRBV6-5	.	CASRSADRQYF	TGTGCCAGCAGATCCGCGGATCGTCAGTACTTC
.	TRBJ2-1	TRBV5-1	.	CASSTGDFQGQFF	TGCGCCAGCAGCACAGGGGACTTTCAGGGGCAGTTCTTC
few	TRBJ2-2	TRBV11-2	.	CASSLSEGPPTGELFF	TGTGCCAGCAGCTTATCGGAGGGGCCTCCGACCGGGGAGCTGTTTTTT
.	TRBJ1-5	TRBV19	.	CASAPGAHQPQHF	TGTGCCAGCGCCCCAGGGGCCCATCAGCCCCAGCATTTT
few	TRBJ2-3	TRBV2	.	CATPEEGQITSYSTDTQYF	TGTGCCACCCCCGAGGAGGGACAGATTACTTCCTATAGCACAGATACGCAGTATTTT
.	TRBJ2-1	TRBV12-3/TRBV12-4	.	CASSLRGWNEQFF	TGTGCCAGCAGTTTAAGGGGATGGAATGAGCAGTTCTTC
.	TRBJ2-1	TRBV6-5	.	CASGQIAFYNEQFF	TGTGCCAGCGGTCAGATAGCCTTTTACAATGAGCAGTTCTTC
once	TRBJ2-1	TRBV4-1	.	CASSLKTPGYNEQFF	TGCGCCAGCAGCCTAAAGACTCCCGGCTACAATGAGCAGTTCTTC
.	TRBJ2-1	TRBV4-3	.	CASSRLRLIAGVVYNEQFF	TGCGCCAGCAGCCGATTACGATTGATTGCAGGCGTAGTTTACAATGAGCAGTTCTTC
few	TRBJ1-2	TRBV28	.	CASSLETVFYGYTF	TGTGCCAGCAGTTTAGAAACAGTATTCTATGGCTACACCTTC
.	TRBJ1-1	TRBV9	.	CASSGHVMNTEAFF	TGTGCCAGCAGCGGACACGTTATGAACACTGAAGCTTTCTTT
once	TRBJ2-7	TRBV3-1/TRBV3-2	TRBD1	CASSKGQPYEQYF	TGTGCCAGCAGCAAGGGACAGCCCTACGAGCAGTACTTC